The sequence of this T cell receptor (beta chain) was determined in a study of blood T cell repertoires in COVID-19. The data were produced by immunoSEQ multiplex PCR, yet TCRdb's version contains in-frame clones alone and is incomplete. The sample comprises approximately 310,000 clones, approximately 81% of which are singletons, and about 1.9% rests with the top ten. Those who participated ranged in age from about 18 to 89 years and resided in about two dozen US areas. Exposed enrollees encountered a COVID-19 case at some point within 2 weeks before study entry. For this clone: Additional DNA sequences in this sample encode the identical CDR3.

Germline V gene data show CDR1 as MNHNS and CDR2 as SASEGT. This CDR3 is built from 14 residues. Germline trimming cut 2 bases from V and 2 bases from J; bases unmatched to any gene: 3. Sequencing used PBMCs or T cells enriched from blood (not recorded which). The chain has TRBV6-1 and TRBJ2-7; 7 bases fit TRBD1. The TCR was taken from a woman under 40 who had been exposed to COVID-19. The CDR3 here is CASSERGQAYEQYF. The CDR3 bases are TGTGCCAGCAGTGAACGCGGACAGGCCTACGAGCAGTACTTC.